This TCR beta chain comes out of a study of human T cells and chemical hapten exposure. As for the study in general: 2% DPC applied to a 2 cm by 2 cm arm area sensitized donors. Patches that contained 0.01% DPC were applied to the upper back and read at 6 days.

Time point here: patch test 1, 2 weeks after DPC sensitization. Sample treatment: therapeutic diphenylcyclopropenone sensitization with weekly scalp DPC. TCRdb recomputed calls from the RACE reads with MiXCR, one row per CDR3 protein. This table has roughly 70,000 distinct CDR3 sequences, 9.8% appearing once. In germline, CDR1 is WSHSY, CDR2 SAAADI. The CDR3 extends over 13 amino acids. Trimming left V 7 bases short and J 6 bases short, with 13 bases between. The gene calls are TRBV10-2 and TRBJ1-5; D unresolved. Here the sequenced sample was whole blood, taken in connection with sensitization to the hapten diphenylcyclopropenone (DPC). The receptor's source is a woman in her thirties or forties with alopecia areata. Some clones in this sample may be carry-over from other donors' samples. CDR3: CASKDPAGQPQHF. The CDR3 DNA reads TGCGCCAGCAAGGACCCGGCGGGTCAGCCCCAGCATTTT.